This TCR beta chain was recorded in a study of tumor-infiltrating lymphocytes in localized non-small cell lung cancer (dated by TCRdb to the early 2020s). Looking at the study overall: The cohort included patients whose samples were collected after neoadjuvant chemotherapy, as well as both smokers and never-smokers and several histologies. Each patient contributed resected tumor tissue and uninvolved lung tissue from the same patient, described as non-adjacent to the tumor. The same patients underwent several integrated assays, with TCR sequencing performed together with flow cytometry, multiplex immunofluorescence, RNA-seq, exome sequencing and proteomics. The overall ICON cohort was composed of some 160 surgical patients with localized non-small cell lung cancer whose tumors were resected. A total of fewer than 60 patients were included in the paired tumor versus uninvolved lung comparison of immunoSEQ T-cell fraction.

General findings and caveats noted by the study authors: Since assay coverage differed from patient to patient depending on how much tissue was available, TCR sequencing was done for only a subset of the cohort. TCRbeta sequencing supported higher T cell infiltration in tumors than in uninvolved lung tissue, consistent with immunofluorescence CD3 counts. Because different assays used different pieces of the same tissue, technical variation could not be distinguished from intratumor heterogeneity. The TCR-derived T-cell fraction showed no difference between the flow cytometry-defined immunotypes IM1 (good prognosis) and IM2 (poor prognosis).

TCR sequencing with the immunoSEQ assay provided the T-cell fraction in tumor and uninvolved lung tissue. As for how the authors treated the data: To analyze survival, patients were divided into a high T-cell fraction group (upper tertile) and a low T-cell fraction group (lower two tertiles), and the two groups were compared using a log-rank test. A signed-rank test was used to test differences in T-cell fraction between paired tumor and uninvolved lung samples. TCRdb obtained this table from immuneACCESS and retained in-frame rearrangements with V and J assigned. These tables miss some clones; where compared with another copy, unresolved V genes account for less than half of the shortfall, and the remainder is unexplained. V and J calls and clone size are as listed in that table; D and trimming were resolved from the DNA. The table for this sample lists 9,300 or so clones; 75% of them were counted only once. The top ten clonotypes cover around 5% of the sample.

Comment on this clone: Its recognized antigen is unknown. The sample holds no much larger clone one base away, and base qualities are not on file.

Patient enrollment in ICON started in the first half of 2016, and the final patient was enrolled in the second half of 2018. From a subcohort of 76 patients, fresh tumor and matched uninvolved tissue were collected for in-depth immune analyses, including TCR sequencing. DNA isolated from bulk tissue, without cell sorting, was used for TCR sequencing. From the cysteine up to the phenylalanine, the CDR3 has a length of 13 residues. This entry keeps only the CDR3 DNA: 39 bases, framed from base 1. According to the germline V gene (reference sequence), CDR1 reads LNHDA and CDR2 reads SQIVND. Compared with germline, V lacks 5 bases and J lacks 6 bases; bases without a gene match: 7.

The TCR originated in a human donor with non-small cell lung cancer. The rearrangement combines TRBV19 with TRBJ2-7; 7 of the junction bases match TRBD1. Specimen: uninvolved lung tissue not adjacent to the tumor. In nucleotide form, the sequence is TGTGCCAGTAGTTTCAACCCAGGGGGCGAGCAGTACTTC. It encodes CASSFNPGGEQYF.